This T cell receptor (beta chain) was sequenced for a study of identical twins. Study-level findings and limits: The abundant beta clonotypes from cord blood had fewer insertions, and memory repertoires had none of this.

Via MiXCR, TCRdb re-called the 5' RACE reads, giving one row per CDR3 protein. The sample consists of just under 650,000 distinct CDR3 sequences, just over 7% of them appearing once. Concerning this clonotype: The target antigen is unknown.

These sequences were also reported in another study, on yellow fever vaccine responses in identical twins.

The receptor's source is a woman under 30 in good health. Specimen: PBMCs.

DNA of the CDR3: TGCAGCGTGGGGGGACAGCGGCCCACTGAAGCTTTCTTT. This codes for CSVGGQRPTEAFF. V and J are TRBV29-1 and TRBJ1-1; 7 positions agree with TRBD1. The CDR3 is 13 amino acids. Germline trimming cut 6 bases from V and 4 bases from J; bases unmatched to any gene: 8. Germline CDR1 is SQVTM and CDR2 is ANQGSEA.